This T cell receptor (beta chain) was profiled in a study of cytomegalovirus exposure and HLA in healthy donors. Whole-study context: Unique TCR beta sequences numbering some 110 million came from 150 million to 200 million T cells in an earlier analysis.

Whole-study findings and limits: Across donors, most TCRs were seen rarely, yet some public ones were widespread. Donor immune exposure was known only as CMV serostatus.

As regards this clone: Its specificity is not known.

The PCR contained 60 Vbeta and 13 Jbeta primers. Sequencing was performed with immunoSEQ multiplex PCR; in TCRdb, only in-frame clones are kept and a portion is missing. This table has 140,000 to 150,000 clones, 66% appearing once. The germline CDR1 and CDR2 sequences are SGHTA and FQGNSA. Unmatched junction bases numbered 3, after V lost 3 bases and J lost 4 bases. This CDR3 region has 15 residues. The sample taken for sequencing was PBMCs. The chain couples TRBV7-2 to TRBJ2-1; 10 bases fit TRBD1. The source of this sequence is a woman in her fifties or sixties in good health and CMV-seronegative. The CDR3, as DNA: TGTGCCAGCAGCTTCTGGACAGGGGGGTACAATGAGCAGTTCTTC. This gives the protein CASSFWTGGYNEQFF.